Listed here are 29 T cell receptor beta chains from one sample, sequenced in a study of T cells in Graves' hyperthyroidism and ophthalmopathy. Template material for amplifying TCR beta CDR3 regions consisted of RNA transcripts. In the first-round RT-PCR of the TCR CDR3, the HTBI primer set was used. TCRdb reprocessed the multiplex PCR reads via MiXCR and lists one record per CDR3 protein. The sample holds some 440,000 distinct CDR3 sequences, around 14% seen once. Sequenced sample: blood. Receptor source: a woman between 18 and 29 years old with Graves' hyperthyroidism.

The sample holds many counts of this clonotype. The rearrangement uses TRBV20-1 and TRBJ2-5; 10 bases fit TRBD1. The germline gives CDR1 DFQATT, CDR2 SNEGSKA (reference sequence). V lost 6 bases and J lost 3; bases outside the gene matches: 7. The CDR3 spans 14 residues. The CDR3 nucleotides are TGCAGTGCCACTCTGGACAGGGGGGAAGAGACCCAGTACTTC. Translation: CSATLDRGEETQYF.

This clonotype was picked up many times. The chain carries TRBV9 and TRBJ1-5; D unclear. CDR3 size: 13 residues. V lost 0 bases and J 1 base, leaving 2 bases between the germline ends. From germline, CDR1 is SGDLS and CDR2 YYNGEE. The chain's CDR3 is CASSVGSNQPQHF. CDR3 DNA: TGTGCCAGCAGCGTAGGGAGCAATCAGCCCCAGCATTTT.

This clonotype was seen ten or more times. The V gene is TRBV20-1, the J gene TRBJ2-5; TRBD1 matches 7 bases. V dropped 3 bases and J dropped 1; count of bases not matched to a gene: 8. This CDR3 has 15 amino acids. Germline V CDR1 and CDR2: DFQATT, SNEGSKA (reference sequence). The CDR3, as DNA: TGCAGTGCTAGGGAATTTGACAGGGCCCAAGAGACCCAGTACTTC. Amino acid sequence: CSAREFDRAQETQYF.

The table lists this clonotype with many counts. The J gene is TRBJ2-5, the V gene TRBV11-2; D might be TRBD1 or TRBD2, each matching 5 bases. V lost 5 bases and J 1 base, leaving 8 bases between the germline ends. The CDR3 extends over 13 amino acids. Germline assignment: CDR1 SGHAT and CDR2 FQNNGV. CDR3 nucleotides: TGTGCCAGCAGCCAGGGACCCCAAGAGACCCAGTACTTC. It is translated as CASSQGPQETQYF. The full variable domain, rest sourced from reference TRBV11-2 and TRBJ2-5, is EAGVAQSPRYKIIEKRQSVAFWCNPISGHATLYWYQQILGQGPKLLIQFQNNGVVDDSQLPKDRFSAERLKGVDSTLKIQPAKLEDSAVYLCASSQGPQETQYFGPGTRLLVL.

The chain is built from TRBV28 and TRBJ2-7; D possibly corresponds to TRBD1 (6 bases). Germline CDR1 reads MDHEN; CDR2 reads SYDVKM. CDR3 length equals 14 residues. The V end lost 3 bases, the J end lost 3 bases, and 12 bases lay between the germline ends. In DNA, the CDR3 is TGTGCCAGCAGTTTCAGGGGTCGGGGCTACGAGCAGTACTTC. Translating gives CASSFRGRGYEQYF.

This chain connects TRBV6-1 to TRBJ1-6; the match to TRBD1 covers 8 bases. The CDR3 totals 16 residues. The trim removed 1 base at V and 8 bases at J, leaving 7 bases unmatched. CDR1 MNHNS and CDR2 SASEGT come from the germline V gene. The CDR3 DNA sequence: TGTGCCAGCAGTGAAGTCTTGACAGGGGAACATTCACCCCTCCACTTT. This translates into CASSEVLTGEHSPLHF.

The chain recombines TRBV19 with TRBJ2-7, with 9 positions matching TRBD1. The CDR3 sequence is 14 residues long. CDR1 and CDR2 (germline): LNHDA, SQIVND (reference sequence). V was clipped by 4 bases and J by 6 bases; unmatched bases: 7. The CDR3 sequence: CASSTQGARREQYF. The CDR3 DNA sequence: TGTGCCAGTAGTACACAGGGGGCCCGTCGCGAGCAGTACTTC.

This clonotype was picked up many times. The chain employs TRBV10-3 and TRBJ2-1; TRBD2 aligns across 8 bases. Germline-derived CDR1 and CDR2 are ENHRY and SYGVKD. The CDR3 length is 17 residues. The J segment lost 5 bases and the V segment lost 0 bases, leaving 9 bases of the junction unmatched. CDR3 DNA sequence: TGTGCCATCAGTGAGTCGACGGGACTAGTTGGTAACAATGAGCAGTTCTTC. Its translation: CAISESTGLVGNNEQFF.

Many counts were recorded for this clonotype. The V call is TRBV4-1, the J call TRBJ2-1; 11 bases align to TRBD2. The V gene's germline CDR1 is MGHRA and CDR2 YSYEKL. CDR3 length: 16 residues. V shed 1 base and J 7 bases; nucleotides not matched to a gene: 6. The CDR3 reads CASSQAVAGGRNEQFF. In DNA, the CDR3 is TGCGCCAGCAGCCAAGCTGTAGCGGGGGGGAGGAATGAGCAGTTCTTC.

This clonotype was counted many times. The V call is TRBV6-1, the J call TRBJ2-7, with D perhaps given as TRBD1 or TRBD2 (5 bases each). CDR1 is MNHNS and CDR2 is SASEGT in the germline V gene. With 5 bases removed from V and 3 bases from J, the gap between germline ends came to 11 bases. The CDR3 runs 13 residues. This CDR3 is CASSWDRYYEQYF. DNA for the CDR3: TGTGCCAGCAGTTGGGACCGCTACTACGAGCAGTACTTC.

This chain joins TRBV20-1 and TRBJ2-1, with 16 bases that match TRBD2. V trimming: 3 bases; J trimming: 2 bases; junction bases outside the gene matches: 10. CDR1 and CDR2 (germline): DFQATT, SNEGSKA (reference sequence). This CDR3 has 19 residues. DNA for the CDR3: TGCAGTGCTAGGGGGATAGGGACTAGCGGGGGGGCCGCCTACAATGAGCAGTTCTTC. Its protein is CSARGIGTSGGAAYNEQFF.

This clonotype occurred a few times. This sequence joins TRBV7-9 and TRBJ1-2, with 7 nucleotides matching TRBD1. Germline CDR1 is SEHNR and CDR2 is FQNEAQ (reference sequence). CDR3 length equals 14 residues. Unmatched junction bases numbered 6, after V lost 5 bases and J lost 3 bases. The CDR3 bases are TGTGCCAGCAGCCAACAGGGGCCGGACTATGGCTACACCTTC. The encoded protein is CASSQQGPDYGYTF.

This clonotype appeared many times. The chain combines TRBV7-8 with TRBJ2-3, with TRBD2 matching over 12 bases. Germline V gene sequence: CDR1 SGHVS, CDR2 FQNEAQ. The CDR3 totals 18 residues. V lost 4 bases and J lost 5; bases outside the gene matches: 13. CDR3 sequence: CASSSVRTSGVSGDTQYF. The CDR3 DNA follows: TGTGCCAGCAGCTCCGTCCGGACTAGCGGGGTTTCAGGAGATACGCAGTATTTT.

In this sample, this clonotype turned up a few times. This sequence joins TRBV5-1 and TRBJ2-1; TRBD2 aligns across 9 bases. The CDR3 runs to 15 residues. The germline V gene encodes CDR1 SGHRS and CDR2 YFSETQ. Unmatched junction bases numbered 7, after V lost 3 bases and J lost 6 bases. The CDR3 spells CASSSIAGVGNEQFF. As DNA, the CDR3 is TGCGCCAGCAGCTCCATAGCGGGAGTAGGCAATGAGCAGTTCTTC.

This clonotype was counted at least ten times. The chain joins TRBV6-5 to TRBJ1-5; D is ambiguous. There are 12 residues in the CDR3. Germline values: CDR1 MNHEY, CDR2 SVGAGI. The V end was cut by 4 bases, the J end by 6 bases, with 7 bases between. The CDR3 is CASSSPAQPQHF. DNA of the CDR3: TGTGCCAGCAGTTCTCCAGCTCAGCCCCAGCATTTT.

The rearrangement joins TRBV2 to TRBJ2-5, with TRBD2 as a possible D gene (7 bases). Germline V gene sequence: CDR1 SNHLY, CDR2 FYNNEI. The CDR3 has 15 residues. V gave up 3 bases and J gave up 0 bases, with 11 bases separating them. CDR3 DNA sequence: TGTGCCAGCAGTGAGGGGGGGGCGTACCAAGAGACCCAGTACTTC. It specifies CASSEGGAYQETQYF.

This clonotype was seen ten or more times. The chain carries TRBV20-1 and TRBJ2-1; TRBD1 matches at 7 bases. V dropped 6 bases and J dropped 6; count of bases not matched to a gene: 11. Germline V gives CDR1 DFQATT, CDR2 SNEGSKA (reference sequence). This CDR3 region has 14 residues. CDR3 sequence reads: CSAQTGDYGNEQFF. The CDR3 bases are TGCAGTGCACAAACAGGGGATTACGGCAATGAGCAGTTCTTC.

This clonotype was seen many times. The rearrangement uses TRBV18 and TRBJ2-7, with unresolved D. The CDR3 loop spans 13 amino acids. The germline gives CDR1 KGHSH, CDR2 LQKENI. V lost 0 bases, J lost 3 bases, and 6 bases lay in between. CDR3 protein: CASSPPSSYEQYF. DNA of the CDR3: TGTGCCAGCTCACCACCAAGCAGCTACGAGCAGTACTTC. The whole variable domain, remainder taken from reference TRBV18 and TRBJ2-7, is NAGVMQNPRHLVRRRGQEARLRCSPMKGHSHVYWYRQLPEEGLKFMVYLQKENIIDESGMPKERFSAEFPKEGPSILRIQQVVRGDSAAYFCASSPPSSYEQYFGPGTRLTVT.

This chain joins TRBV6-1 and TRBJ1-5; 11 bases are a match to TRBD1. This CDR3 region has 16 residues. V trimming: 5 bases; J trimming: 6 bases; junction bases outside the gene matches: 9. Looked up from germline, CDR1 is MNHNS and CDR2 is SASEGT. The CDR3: CASSPRGQGGAQPQHF. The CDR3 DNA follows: TGTGCCAGCAGTCCTCGGGGACAGGGGGGCGCTCAGCCCCAGCATTTT.

The CDR3 sequence is CASSEGPGVRMNTEAFF. CDR3 bases: TGTGCCAGCTCAGAGGGGCCAGGGGTCCGAATGAACACTGAAGCTTTCTTT. The chain joins TRBV2 to TRBJ1-1; the D gene is possibly TRBD1 (6 bases). The CDR3 runs 17 residues. Germline-derived CDR1 and CDR2 are SNHLY and FYNNEI. V lost 8 bases, J lost 0 bases, and 22 bases lay in between.

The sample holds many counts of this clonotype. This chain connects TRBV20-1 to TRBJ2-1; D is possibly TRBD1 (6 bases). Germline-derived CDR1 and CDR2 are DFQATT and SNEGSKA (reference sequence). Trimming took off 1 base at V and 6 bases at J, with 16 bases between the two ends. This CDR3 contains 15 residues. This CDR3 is CSARGSAGDPNEQFF. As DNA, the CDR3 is TGCAGTGCTAGAGGGAGCGCAGGGGATCCCAATGAGCAGTTCTTC.

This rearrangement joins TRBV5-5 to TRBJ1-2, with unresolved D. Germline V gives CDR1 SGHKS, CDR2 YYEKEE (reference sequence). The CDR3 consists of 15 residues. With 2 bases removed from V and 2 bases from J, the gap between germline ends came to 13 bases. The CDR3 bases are TGTGCCAGCAGCTTAATGAAAGGGTCAAACTATGGCTACACCTTC. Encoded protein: CASSLMKGSNYGYTF.

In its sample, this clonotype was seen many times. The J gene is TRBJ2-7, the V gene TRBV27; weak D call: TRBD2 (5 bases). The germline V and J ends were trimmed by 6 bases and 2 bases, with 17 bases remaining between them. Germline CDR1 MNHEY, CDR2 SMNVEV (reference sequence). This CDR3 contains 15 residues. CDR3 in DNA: TGTGCCAGCAGCCCCCGCGCGGGTCAGACCTACGAGCAGTACTTC. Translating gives CASSPRAGQTYEQYF.

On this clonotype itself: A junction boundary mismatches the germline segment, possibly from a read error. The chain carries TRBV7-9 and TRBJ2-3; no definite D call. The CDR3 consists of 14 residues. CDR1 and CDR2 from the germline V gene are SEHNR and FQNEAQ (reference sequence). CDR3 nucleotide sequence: TGTGCCAGCCGCTTAGCATCCAGCACAGATACGCAGTATTTT. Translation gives CASRLASSTDTQYF.

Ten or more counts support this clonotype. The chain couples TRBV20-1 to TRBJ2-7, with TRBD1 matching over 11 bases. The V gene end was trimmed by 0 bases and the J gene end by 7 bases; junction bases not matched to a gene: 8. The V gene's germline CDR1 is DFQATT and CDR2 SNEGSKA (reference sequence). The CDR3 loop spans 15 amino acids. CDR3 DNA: TGCAGTGCTAGAGATCGGACAGGGGGCTCGAAGGAGCAGTACTTC. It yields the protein CSARDRTGGSKEQYF.

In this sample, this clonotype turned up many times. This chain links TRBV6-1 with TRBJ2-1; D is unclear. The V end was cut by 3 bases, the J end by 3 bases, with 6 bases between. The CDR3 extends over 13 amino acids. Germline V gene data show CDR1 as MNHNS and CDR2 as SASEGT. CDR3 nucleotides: TGTGCCAGCAGTGAGACGGTCTACAATGAGCAGTTCTTC. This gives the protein CASSETVYNEQFF.

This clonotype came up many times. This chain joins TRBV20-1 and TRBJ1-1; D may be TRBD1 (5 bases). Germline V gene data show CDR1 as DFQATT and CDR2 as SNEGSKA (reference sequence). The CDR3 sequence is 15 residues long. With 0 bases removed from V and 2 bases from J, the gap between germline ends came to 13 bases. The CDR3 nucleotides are TGCAGTGCTAGAGATTTATCAGGGAAAAACACTGAAGCTTTCTTT. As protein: CSARDLSGKNTEAFF.

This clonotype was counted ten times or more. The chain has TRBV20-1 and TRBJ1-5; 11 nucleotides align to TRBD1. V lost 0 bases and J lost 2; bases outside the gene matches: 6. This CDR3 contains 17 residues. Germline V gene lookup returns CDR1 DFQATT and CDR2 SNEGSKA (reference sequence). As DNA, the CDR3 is TGCAGTGCTAGAGATAGGGACAGGGGGGTTGGCAATCAGCCCCAGCATTTT. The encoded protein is CSARDRDRGVGNQPQHF.

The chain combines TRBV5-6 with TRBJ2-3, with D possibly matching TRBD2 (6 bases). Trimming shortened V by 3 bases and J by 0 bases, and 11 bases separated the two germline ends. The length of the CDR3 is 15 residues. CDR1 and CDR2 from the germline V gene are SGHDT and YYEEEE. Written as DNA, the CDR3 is TGTGCCAGCAGCTCGGGACTCACGAGCACAGATACGCAGTATTTT. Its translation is CASSSGLTSTDTQYF.